What follows are 22 T cell receptor beta chains derived from one specimen sequenced in a study of beta chain features in type 1 diabetes. Every bit of the isolated RNA underwent reverse transcription, so sequencing read expressed TCRB transcripts. Sequenced by immunoSEQ multiplex PCR; TCRdb stores in-frame clones only, minus some. The sample includes under 500,000 clones, approximately 30% of them seen just once. The sequenced sample consisted of naive CD4+ T cells from blood. The receptors derive from a young man in good health.

The chain uses TRBV9 and TRBJ2-1; TRBD2 is a possible D gene (6 bases). V shed 2 bases and J shed 7 bases, with 16 bases lying between them. Germline V lookup: CDR1 SGDLS, CDR2 YYNGEE. This CDR3 spans 15 amino acids. The CDR3 here is CASSVSGTPGNEQFF. The CDR3 nucleotides are TGTGCCAGCAGCGTTTCCGGGACTCCCGGGAATGAGCAGTTCTTC.

The rearrangement uses TRBV23-1 and TRBJ2-3; possibly TRBD1 or TRBD2 for D (5 bases each). TRBV23-1 is placed among ORFs of uncertain function. Trimming took off 2 bases at V and 1 base at J, with 13 bases between the two ends. The CDR3 spans 16 residues. The CDR3 sequence: CASSQGREWGTDTQYF. The CDR3 DNA reads TGCGCCAGCAGTCAAGGCAGGGAGTGGGGCACAGATACGCAGTATTTT.

The V call is TRBV5-1, the J call TRBJ2-1; D remains ambiguous. CDR3 length: 13 amino acids. In germline, CDR1 is SGHRS, CDR2 YFSETQ. V was trimmed by 0 bases and J by 6 bases, leaving 7 bases between them. DNA for the CDR3: TGCGCCAGCAGCTTGGCCTTAGGCAATGAGCAGTTCTTC. Translated, it gives CASSLALGNEQFF.

The count of this clone is one. Other DNA sequences in the same sample also yield this CDR3. V gene TRBV30 combines with J gene TRBJ2-1; D gene unclear. The CDR3 is 12 amino acids. The germline gives CDR1 GTSNPN, CDR2 SVGIG (reference sequence). The germline V and J ends were trimmed by 1 base and 1 base, with 2 bases remaining between them. CDR3 sequence (DNA): TGTGCCTGGAGTGCGTCCTACAATGAGCAGTTCTTC. Amino acid sequence: CAWSASYNEQFF.

This clone came up a few times. CDR3 DNA sequence: TGTGCCAGCAGTTTTCAAAAAAGCAATCAGCCCCAGCATTTT. This sequence encodes CASSFQKSNQPQHF. The rearrangement uses TRBV27 and TRBJ1-5; no reliable D call. Germline CDR1 reads MNHEY; CDR2 reads SMNVEV (reference sequence). The CDR3 covers 14 residues. V dropped 3 bases and J dropped 1 base, with 7 bases sitting between them.

The rearrangement links TRBV7-2 to TRBJ2-2; D is possibly TRBD1 (6 bases). Germline loops: CDR1 SGHTA, CDR2 FQGNSA. CDR3 length: 16 amino acids. V lost 4 bases and J lost 6, with 18 bases in between. The CDR3 is CASSWGQSASPGELFF. Written as DNA, the CDR3 is TGTGCCAGCAGCTGGGGACAAAGTGCCTCACCCGGGGAGCTGTTTTTT.

For this clone: Other DNA sequences within the sample encode an identical CDR3. The rearrangement links TRBV30 to TRBJ2-1; D unresolved. Trimming took 3 bases from V and 0 from J, leaving 3 bases between them. The germline V gene has CDR1 GTSNPN and CDR2 SVGIG (reference sequence). The CDR3 contains 12 residues. The CDR3 region is CAWSSSYNEQFF. In DNA form, the CDR3 reads TGTGCCTGGAGCAGCTCCTACAATGAGCAGTTCTTC.

The V call is TRBV2, the J call TRBJ1-2; possible D gene TRBD1, 6 bases. Deletions cut 6 bases from V and 2 bases from J, with 13 bases between. Germline CDR1 is SNHLY and CDR2 is FYNNEI. The CDR3 length is 14 residues. The CDR3 sequence is CASSPGGPNYGYTF. Written as DNA, the CDR3 is TGTGCCAGCAGCCCGGGGGGGCCCAACTATGGCTACACCTTC. Together with reference TRBV2 and TRBJ1-2, the CDR3 gives the full variable domain: EPEVTQTPSHQVTQMGQEVILRCVPISNHLYFYWYRQILGQKVEFLVSFYNNEISEKSEIFDDQFSVERPDGSNFTLKIRSTKLEDSAMYFCASSPGGPNYGYTFGSGTRLTVV.

The V gene is TRBV30, the J gene TRBJ1-2; D perhaps matches TRBD1 (5 bases). The CDR3 length is 13 residues. Trimming took off 3 bases at V and 4 bases at J, with 12 bases between the two ends. Germline V gene data show CDR1 as GTSNPN and CDR2 as SVGIG (reference sequence). Written as DNA, the CDR3 is TGTGCCTGGAGCGAGGGACGGACCTATGGCTACACCTTC. Its translation is CAWSEGRTYGYTF.

The CDR3 DNA sequence: TGTGCCACCAGCAGAGATCCCCTTTGGGACTACGAGCAGTACTTC. Protein: CATSRDPLWDYEQYF. This sequence joins TRBV15 and TRBJ2-7; D ambiguous. V was shortened by 0 bases and J by 3 bases, with 12 bases between the two germline ends. From germline, CDR1 is LNHNV and CDR2 YYDKDF (reference sequence). This CDR3 is 15 amino acids long. The whole variable domain, filled in from reference TRBV15 and TRBJ2-7, reads DAMVIQNPRYQVTQFGKPVTLSCSQTLNHNVMYWYQQKSSQAPKLLFHYYDKDFNNEADTPDNFQSRRPNTSFCFLDIRSPGLGDTAMYLCATSRDPLWDYEQYFGPGTRLTVT.

The genes are TRBV21-1 and TRBJ1-1. TRBV21-1 is labeled a pseudogene. The CDR3 contains 14 residues. The CDR3 coding sequence is TGTGCCAGCAGCAGTACCGACGGGGGATGTAAAGCTTTCTTT. Translating it yields CASSSTDGGCKAFF.

This chain joins TRBV6-6 and TRBJ2-7, with D hard to call. Germline values: CDR1 MNHNY, CDR2 SVGAGI (reference sequence). The CDR3 is 12 residues long. The ends were cut back, 7 bases at V and 4 bases at J, with 11 bases in the middle. For the CDR3, the DNA is TGTGCCAGCAAAGTGGACGGGTACGAGCAGTACTTC. Protein: CASKVDGYEQYF.

This clone was picked up a small number of times. The genes are TRBV2 and TRBJ2-7; 7 positions agree with TRBD1. The germline V gene encodes CDR1 SNHLY and CDR2 FYNNEI. The CDR3 covers 14 residues. Trimming at V came to 3 bases and at J to 0 bases, leaving 2 bases not matched to a gene. The chain's CDR3 is CASSDQGDSYEQYF. The CDR3 nucleotides read TGTGCCAGCAGTGACCAGGGGGACTCCTACGAGCAGTACTTC.

This clone was counted between two and nine times. The rearrangement uses TRBV7-9 and TRBJ1-4, with D unresolved. With 3 bases removed from V and 5 bases from J, the gap between germline ends came to 10 bases. This CDR3 has 14 residues. Looked up from germline, CDR1 is SEHNR and CDR2 is FQNEAQ (reference sequence). The DNA of the CDR3 is TGTGCCAGCAGCTTGAATCCCCTGAATGAAAAACTGTTTTTT. This gives the protein CASSLNPLNEKLFF. Based on the CDR3 plus reference TRBV7-9 and TRBJ1-4, the full variable domain is DTGVSQNPRHKITKRGQNVTFRCDPISEHNRLYWYRQTLGQGPEFLTYFQNEAQLEKSRLLSDRFSAERPKGSFSTLEIQRTEQGDSAMYLCASSLNPLNEKLFFGSGTQLSVL.

This chain joins TRBV29-1 and TRBJ1-1; D unresolved. This CDR3 has 9 amino acids. Trimming pared 5 bases from V and 4 bases from J, leaving 2 bases between. CDR1 is SQVTM and CDR2 is ANQGSEA in the germline V gene. This CDR3 reads CSVSTEAFF. CDR3 bases: TGCAGCGTTAGCACTGAAGCTTTCTTT. Full variable domain (missing parts from reference TRBV29-1 and TRBJ1-1): SAVISQKPSRDICQRGTSLTIQCQVDSQVTMMFWYRQQPGQSLTLIATANQGSEATYESGFVIDKFPISRPNLTFSTLTVSNMSPEDSSIYLCSVSTEAFFGQGTRLTVV.

The CDR3 region has the DNA TGTGCCATCACCCCGAGTAGAGGGAGTGGCTACAATGAGCAGTTCTTC. Residues: CAITPSRGSGYNEQFF. The chain recombines TRBV10-3 with TRBJ2-1; weak D call: TRBD2 (5 bases). The CDR3 is made up of 16 amino acids. Germline loops: CDR1 ENHRY, CDR2 SYGVKD. Trimming took 7 bases from V and 3 from J, leaving 19 bases between them.

The chain couples TRBV7-2 to TRBJ2-5; D gene uncertain. The CDR3 runs 15 residues. The germline V gene has CDR1 SGHTA and CDR2 FQGNSA. The V gene lost 1 base and the J gene lost 1 base, with 10 bases spanning the gap. The CDR3: CASSLVYSGQETQYF. CDR3 nucleotide sequence: TGTGCCAGCAGCTTAGTCTATTCTGGCCAAGAGACCCAGTACTTC.

This chain uses TRBV7-2 with TRBJ2-1; 11 bases match TRBD2. Trimming removed 5 bases from V and 8 bases from J; junction bases left unmatched: 11. Germline V gene sequence: CDR1 SGHTA, CDR2 FQGNSA. CDR3 length equals 16 residues. CDR3: CASSQLAGGPWDEQFF. The CDR3 coding sequence is TGTGCCAGCAGCCAGTTAGCGGGAGGGCCTTGGGATGAGCAGTTCTTC.

The rearrangement joins TRBV29-1 to TRBJ1-1; possibly TRBD1 for D (5 bases). V lost 6 bases to trimming and J lost 1 base, with 12 bases between them. In germline, CDR1 is SQVTM, CDR2 ANQGSEA. The CDR3 extends over 13 amino acids. Here the CDR3 DNA reads TGCAGCGTAGCCGACAGACCGAACACTGAAGCTTTCTTT. Translated: CSVADRPNTEAFF.

The J gene is TRBJ2-5, the V gene TRBV25-1; the D gene could be TRBD1 or TRBD2 (5 bases each). This CDR3 is 14 amino acids long. V lost 1 base to trimming and J lost 7 bases, with 13 bases between them. Germline V gene data show CDR1 as MGHDK and CDR2 as SYGVNS. The CDR3 DNA reads TGTGCCAGCAGTGAATTGGGGACGGCGGGGACCCAGTACTTC. Protein sequence: CASSELGTAGTQYF.

This clone was observed a handful of times. J is TRBJ1-1 and V is TRBV4-2; D perhaps matches TRBD1 (5 bases). The V gene's germline CDR1 is LGHNA and CDR2 YNFKEQ. CDR3 length: 16 residues. Trimming removed 6 bases at V and 0 bases at J, with 17 bases between. CDR3 region: CASSPRVDDLNTEAFF. In nucleotides, the CDR3 is TGTGCCAGCAGTCCCAGGGTAGACGATCTGAACACTGAAGCTTTCTTT.

This clone was detected a few times. The V call is TRBV28, the J call TRBJ2-7; D is perhaps TRBD2 (5 bases). The CDR3 is made up of 13 amino acids. V shed 1 base and J shed 6 bases, with 10 bases lying between them. Germline V CDR1 and CDR2: MDHEN, SYDVKM. CDR3 sequence reads: CASSLFRGSEQYF. The CDR3 DNA reads TGTGCCAGCAGTTTATTCCGCGGGTCCGAGCAGTACTTC.